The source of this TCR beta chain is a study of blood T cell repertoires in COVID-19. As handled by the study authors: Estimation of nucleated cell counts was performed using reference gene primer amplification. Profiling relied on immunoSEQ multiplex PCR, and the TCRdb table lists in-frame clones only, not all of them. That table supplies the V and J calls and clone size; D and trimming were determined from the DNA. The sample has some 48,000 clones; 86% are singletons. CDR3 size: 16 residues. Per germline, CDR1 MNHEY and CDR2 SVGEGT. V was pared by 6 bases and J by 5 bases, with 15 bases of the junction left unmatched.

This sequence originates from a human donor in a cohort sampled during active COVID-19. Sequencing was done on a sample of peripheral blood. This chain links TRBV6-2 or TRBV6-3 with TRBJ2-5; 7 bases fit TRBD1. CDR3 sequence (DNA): TGTGCCAGCAGCCCTATGGGTGACAGGGATCGGGAGACCCAGTACTTC. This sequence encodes CASSPMGDRDRETQYF.